These T cell receptor beta chains were read from a single sample in a study of T cell responses to AZD1222 COVID-19 vaccine. Here immunoSEQ multiplex PCR was the method, and the copy in TCRdb shows in-frame clones only, minus some. The sample consists of 90,000 to 130,000 clones, around 83% of them appearing once. Here the sequenced sample was peripheral blood, taken on day 0 of AZD1222 vaccination. All receptors derive from an adult in good health. CDR3s include the opening cysteine and the closing phenylalanine or tryptophan.

v_gene: TRBV6-5; j_gene: TRBJ1-2; CDR3aa: CASSYSDYGYTF
v_gene: TRBV7-6; j_gene: TRBJ2-1; CDR3aa: CASSLTTSSYNEQFF
v_gene: TRBV7-3; j_gene: TRBJ1-5; CDR3aa: CASSPNADQPQHF
v_gene: TRBV4-2; j_gene: TRBJ1-3; CDR3aa: CASSQDVGASSGNTIYF
v_gene: TRBV6-5; j_gene: TRBJ1-5; CDR3aa: CASSLDYSNQPQHF
v_gene: TRBV24-1; j_gene: TRBJ2-5; CDR3aa: CATSDSQSATHF
v_gene: TRBV5-4; j_gene: TRBJ1-2; CDR3aa: CASSFRGSNYGYTF
v_gene: TRBV4-3; j_gene: TRBJ2-7; CDR3aa: CASSQDSKGSFEQYF
v_gene: TRBV4-3; j_gene: TRBJ1-6; CDR3aa: CASSQEVVGNVSPLHF
v_gene: TRBV19; j_gene: TRBJ1-5; CDR3aa: CASSSRTGGSNQPQHF
v_gene: TRBV4-3; j_gene: TRBJ2-1; CDR3aa: CASSQGAQESSYNEQFF
v_gene: TRBV3-1/TRBV3-2; j_gene: TRBJ2-7; CDR3aa: CASSSRDRGYEQYF
v_gene: TRBV28; j_gene: TRBJ1-6; CDR3aa: CASSFLGGSGKRNNSPLHF
v_gene: TRBV28; j_gene: TRBJ1-1; CDR3aa: CASSLRQGWFTEAFF
v_gene: TRBV7-2; j_gene: TRBJ1-3; CDR3aa: CASSPQAGNTIYF
v_gene: TRBV9; j_gene: TRBJ2-1; CDR3aa: CASSASYNEQFF
v_gene: TRBV30; j_gene: TRBJ1-4; CDR3aa: CAWRRGSGEKLFF
v_gene: TRBV29-1; j_gene: TRBJ1-5; CDR3aa: CSVEESGGNQPQHF
v_gene: TRBV11-3; j_gene: TRBJ1-2; CDR3aa: CASPCGRGRPCFCYTF
v_gene: TRBV29-1; j_gene: TRBJ2-6; CDR3aa: CSVEEGPPGANVLTF
v_gene: TRBV3-1/TRBV3-2; j_gene: TRBJ1-4; CDR3aa: CASSQGSREKLFF
v_gene: TRBV30; j_gene: TRBJ1-4; CDR3aa: CAWSRGEGEKLFF
v_gene: TRBV15; j_gene: TRBJ2-7; CDR3aa: CATSRRGTAYEQYF
v_gene: TRBV3-1/TRBV3-2; j_gene: TRBJ2-7; CDR3aa: CASSRGSPGQLYYEQYF
v_gene: TRBV19; j_gene: TRBJ1-4; CDR3aa: CASSGATNEKLFF
v_gene: TRBV7-9; j_gene: TRBJ2-1; CDR3aa: CASSPLTGASLNEQFF
v_gene: TRBV6-5; j_gene: TRBJ2-2; CDR3aa: CATGGLGDAGELFF
v_gene: TRBV6-2/TRBV6-3; j_gene: TRBJ2-7; CDR3aa: CASSYPGGTSGKYEQYF
v_gene: TRBV7-2; j_gene: TRBJ2-7; CDR3aa: CASSFPGGGYLSYEQYF
v_gene: TRBV7-9; j_gene: TRBJ2-2; CDR3aa: CASSLTATYNTGELFF
v_gene: TRBV7-8; j_gene: TRBJ1-1; CDR3aa: CASSPLRGTEAFF
v_gene: TRBV30; j_gene: TRBJ1-3; CDR3aa: CAWGNRGSGNTIYF
v_gene: TRBV5-4; j_gene: TRBJ1-6; CDR3aa: CASSLDGGGNSPLHF
v_gene: TRBV5-1; j_gene: TRBJ2-2; CDR3aa: CASSLRAGDTGELFF
v_gene: TRBV10-3; j_gene: TRBJ2-1; CDR3aa: CAISAGVGLKSYNEQFF
v_gene: TRBV19; j_gene: TRBJ1-2; CDR3aa: CASSSLRGQGTNYGYTF
v_gene: TRBV6-5; j_gene: TRBJ1-1; CDR3aa: CASSYGRALWNTEAFF
v_gene: TRBV7-2; j_gene: TRBJ1-2; CDR3aa: CASSLAGAVLGTF
v_gene: TRBV29-1; j_gene: TRBJ1-1; CDR3aa: CSVLPMRQPENTEAFF
v_gene: TRBV23-1; j_gene: TRBJ1-1; CDR3aa: CASSQSPRGRTEAFF
v_gene: TRBV6-5; j_gene: TRBJ1-5; CDR3aa: CASSTRDRGFQPQHF
v_gene: TRBV7-4; j_gene: TRBJ1-5; CDR3aa: CASSFDRVSDQPQHF
v_gene: TRBV3-1/TRBV3-2; j_gene: TRBJ2-5; CDR3aa: CASSQPGTEGETQYF
v_gene: TRBV20-1; j_gene: TRBJ2-7; CDR3aa: CSASEPRGEYEQYF
v_gene: TRBV20-1; j_gene: TRBJ1-1; CDR3aa: CSATRTGGAFF
v_gene: TRBV19; j_gene: TRBJ2-1; CDR3aa: CASGLAGGPSSYNEQFF
v_gene: TRBV3-1/TRBV3-2; j_gene: TRBJ2-3; CDR3aa: CASSQAASGGGDTQYF
v_gene: TRBV3-1/TRBV3-2; j_gene: TRBJ1-2; CDR3aa: CASSPSREVYGYTF
v_gene: TRBV6-5; j_gene: TRBJ1-6; CDR3aa: CASIQTDAYNSPLHF
v_gene: TRBV7-2; j_gene: TRBJ2-7; CDR3aa: CASSLEPRGEQYF
v_gene: TRBV19; j_gene: TRBJ1-3; CDR3aa: CASSIMRRSGSGNTIYF
v_gene: TRBV28; j_gene: TRBJ1-3; CDR3aa: CASSQGGEAPGAIYF
v_gene: TRBV5-1; j_gene: TRBJ1-5; CDR3aa: CASSLGGSQPQHF
v_gene: TRBV5-1; j_gene: TRBJ2-1; CDR3aa: CASSIGPAGATNEQFF
v_gene: TRBV29-1; j_gene: TRBJ1-5; CDR3aa: CSVGSRGSNQPQHF
v_gene: TRBV19; j_gene: TRBJ1-6; CDR3aa: CASSMAEGLLGYNSPLHF
v_gene: TRBV4-2; j_gene: TRBJ2-3; CDR3aa: CASSGESASGTDTQYF
v_gene: TRBV11-2; j_gene: TRBJ2-1; CDR3aa: CASSRTGTGGNEQFF
v_gene: TRBV20-1; j_gene: TRBJ1-2; CDR3aa: CSASRRQGGYGYTF